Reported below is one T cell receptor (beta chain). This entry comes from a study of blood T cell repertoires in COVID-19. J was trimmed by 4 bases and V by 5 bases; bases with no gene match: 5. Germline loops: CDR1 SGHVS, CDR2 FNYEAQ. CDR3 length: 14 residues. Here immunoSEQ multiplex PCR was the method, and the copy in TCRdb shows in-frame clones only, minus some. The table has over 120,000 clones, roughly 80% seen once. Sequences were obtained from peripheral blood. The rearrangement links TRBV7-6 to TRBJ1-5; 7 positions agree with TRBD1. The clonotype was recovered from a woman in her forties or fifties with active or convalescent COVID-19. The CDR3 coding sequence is TGTGCCAGCAGCACCGGGACAGTTAATCAGCCCCAGCATTTT. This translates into CASSTGTVNQPQHF.